Below are 2 T cell receptor beta chains sequenced from a single sample in a study of blood T cell repertoires in COVID-19. The data were produced by immunoSEQ multiplex PCR, yet TCRdb's version contains in-frame clones alone and is incomplete. The sample has about 240,000 clones, approximately 90% seen once. The sequenced sample was PBMCs or T cells enriched from blood (not recorded which). These receptors originate from a young woman who had recovered from COVID-19.

The chain links TRBV5-1 to TRBJ2-7, with D perhaps matching TRBD1 (6 bases). From germline, CDR1 is SGHRS and CDR2 YFSETQ. V was pared by 1 base and J by 5 bases, with 10 bases between. This CDR3 spans 13 amino acids. CDR3 protein: CASSLTGFHEQYF. The CDR3 DNA reads as TGCGCCAGCAGCTTGACAGGGTTCCACGAGCAGTACTTC.

This chain joins TRBV4-2 and TRBJ2-7; 8 bases agree with TRBD2. V lost 1 base to trimming and J lost 0 bases; unmatched junction nucleotides: 5. CDR1 is LGHNA and CDR2 is YNFKEQ in the germline V gene. The CDR3 is made up of 16 amino acids. Here the CDR3 DNA reads TGTGCCAGCAGCCAAGCCGCCAGCGGGAGCTCCTACGAGCAGTACTTC. Amino acid sequence: CASSQAASGSSYEQYF.